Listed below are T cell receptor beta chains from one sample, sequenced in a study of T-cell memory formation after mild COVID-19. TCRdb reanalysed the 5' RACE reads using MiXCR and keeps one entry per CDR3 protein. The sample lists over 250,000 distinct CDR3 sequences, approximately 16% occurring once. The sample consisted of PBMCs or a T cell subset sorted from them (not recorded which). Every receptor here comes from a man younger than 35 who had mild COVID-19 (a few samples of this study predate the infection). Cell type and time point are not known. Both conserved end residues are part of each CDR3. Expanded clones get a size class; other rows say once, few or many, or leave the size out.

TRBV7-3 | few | CASSSFGKQDNEQFF
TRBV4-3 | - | CASSPRTSGGALYNEQFF
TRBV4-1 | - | CASSQSRGGVYGYTF
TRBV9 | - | CASSYNSNTGELFF
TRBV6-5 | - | CASSNLRDTQYF
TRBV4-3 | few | CASSQDGISGDNEQFF
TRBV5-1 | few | CASTRTPAEYTQYF
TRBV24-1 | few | CATTGQNTGELFF
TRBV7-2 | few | CASSRSGVPGELFF
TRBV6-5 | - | CASSYWGRYYTF
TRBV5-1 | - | CASSGAGNPNTGELFF
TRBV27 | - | CASAGQYNEQFF
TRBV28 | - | CASTQNRGRAEKLFF
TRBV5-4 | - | CASSPGQDTQYF
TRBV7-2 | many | CASSLTASSGAGNTIYF
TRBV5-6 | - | CASSLGTGMYEQYF
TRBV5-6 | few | CASSLGNPYEQYF
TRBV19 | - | CASSILALMGAEAFF
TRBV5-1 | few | CASSAGPGGNAFF
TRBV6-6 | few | CASSYFPDSYEQYF
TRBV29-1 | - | CSVEPPGHENTGELFF
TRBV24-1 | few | CATSDTRGAGETQYF
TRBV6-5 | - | CATRQGVGEKLFF
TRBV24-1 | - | CATSDYRVLRSTGELFF
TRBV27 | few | CASSLLGSNTGELFF
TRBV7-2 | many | CASSSGYGQPQHF
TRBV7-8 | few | CATARDSNSPLHF
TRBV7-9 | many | CASSPYTGELFF
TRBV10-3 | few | CAISERKGMNTEAFF
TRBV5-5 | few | CASTPRGGSGELFF
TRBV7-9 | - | CASSFEGSYGYTF
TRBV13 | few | CASSSSEFGMETQYF
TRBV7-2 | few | CASSLDYSETQYF
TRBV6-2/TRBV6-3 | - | CASSQQGAYEQYF
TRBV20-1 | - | CSAGLAVYEQYF
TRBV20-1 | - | CSASRGQYEQYF